One and the same sample provided the 9 T cell receptor beta chains below, sequenced in a study of neoadjuvant anti-PD-1 for oral cavity cancer. Time point here: after neoadjuvant nivolumab, at surgical resection. Sequencing was performed with immunoSEQ multiplex PCR; in TCRdb, only in-frame clones are kept and a portion is missing. The sample carries 35,000 to 40,000 clones, 38% recorded once. Here the sequenced sample was tumor tissue, taken after nivolumab (anti-PD-1) treatment. The receptor source for this set is a person aged 35-79 years with oral cavity squamous cell carcinoma.

This clone occurred many times. The chain links TRBV5-1 to TRBJ2-3; maybe TRBD2 (5 bases). The CDR3 extends over 13 amino acids. Per the germline V gene, CDR1 is SGHRS and CDR2 is YFSETQ. V gave up 4 bases and J gave up 6 bases, with 12 bases separating them. Written as DNA, the CDR3 is TGCGCCAGCAGCGAGGGCGCCCGGGATACGCAGTATTTT. Protein: CASSEGARDTQYF.

In this sample, this clone turned up a few times. This rearrangement joins TRBV11-2 to TRBJ2-1; 10 bases map to TRBD2. The CDR3 has 15 residues. Germline CDR1 SGHAT, CDR2 FQNNGV. Losses at the gene ends were 6 bases for V and 4 bases for J; bases not matched to a gene: 6. The CDR3 spells CASRASGSRYNEQFF. CDR3 coding DNA: TGTGCCAGCAGGGCTAGCGGGAGTCGTTACAATGAGCAGTTCTTC. The entire variable domain, with the rest obtained from reference TRBV11-2 and TRBJ2-1, is as follows: EAGVAQSPRYKIIEKRQSVAFWCNPISGHATLYWYQQILGQGPKLLIQFQNNGVVDDSQLPKDRFSAERLKGVDSTLKIQPAKLEDSAVYLCASRASGSRYNEQFFGPGTRLTVL.

This chain uses TRBV4-2 with TRBJ2-7; a weak D match, TRBD2 (6 bases). Germline CDR1 LGHNA, CDR2 YNFKEQ. Trimming took off 5 bases at V and 3 bases at J, with 14 bases between the two ends. The length of the CDR3 is 14 residues. The chain's CDR3 is CASSLGGDFYEQYF. As DNA, the CDR3 is TGTGCCAGCAGCTTGGGCGGGGATTTCTACGAGCAGTACTTC.

This clone was counted between two and nine times. V gene TRBV11-2 combines with J gene TRBJ1-1, with a weak D call TRBD1 (6 bases). Germline V gene lookup returns CDR1 SGHAT and CDR2 FQNNGV. The CDR3 is 16 amino acids. Trimming stripped 3 bases from V and 0 bases from J, with 14 bases between. CDR3 in DNA: TGTGCCAGCAGCTTTCGACAGGACTACATGAACACTGAAGCTTTCTTT. Amino acid sequence: CASSFRQDYMNTEAFF.

This clone has more than one count but fewer than ten. The chain couples TRBV28 to TRBJ1-3; D is ambiguous. Per the germline V gene, CDR1 is MDHEN and CDR2 is SYDVKM. Trimming removed 7 bases at V and 4 bases at J, with 11 bases between. The CDR3 has 13 amino acids. This chain's CDR3 is CASNGPNGNTIYF. The CDR3, as DNA: TGTGCCAGCAACGGACCTAACGGAAACACCATATATTTT. The complete variable domain, with remaining parts taken from reference TRBV28 and TRBJ1-3, reads DVKVTQSSRYLVKRTGEKVFLECVQDMDHENMFWYRQDPGLGLRLIYFSYDVKMKEKGDIPEGYSVSREKKERFSLILESASTNQTSMYLCASNGPNGNTIYFGEGSWLTVV.

Here the CDR3 reads CAISDPGPNPYEQYF. DNA for the CDR3: TGTGCCATCAGTGATCCGGGACCCAACCCCTACGAGCAGTACTTC. The genes are TRBV10-3 and TRBJ2-7; D is possibly TRBD1 or TRBD2 (5 bases each). The CDR3 extends over 15 amino acids. Germline-derived CDR1 and CDR2 are ENHRY and SYGVKD. Trimming removed 3 bases from V and 2 bases from J, with 14 bases in between.

This sequence joins TRBV6-6 and TRBJ1-1; 8 bases match TRBD1. The V gene's germline CDR1 is MNHNY and CDR2 SVGAGI (reference sequence). The trim removed 6 bases at V and 1 base at J, leaving 4 bases unmatched. This CDR3 has 14 residues. The DNA of the CDR3 is TGTGCCAGCAGCGGACAGGGAGAGAACACTGAAGCTTTCTTT. Amino acids: CASSGQGENTEAFF.

This chain joins TRBV5-1 and TRBJ2-1; D call uncertain. Between the trimmed V and J ends, which lost 2 bases and 0 bases, there was a span of 9 bases. The CDR3 has 15 amino acids. Looked up from germline, CDR1 is SGHRS and CDR2 is YFSETQ. The CDR3 here is CASSFEAVSYNEQFF. CDR3 in DNA: TGCGCCAGCAGCTTCGAGGCAGTCTCCTACAATGAGCAGTTCTTC. The full variable domain, its missing parts supplied by reference TRBV5-1 and TRBJ2-1, is KAGVTQTPRYLIKTRGQQVTLSCSPISGHRSVSWYQQTPGQGLQFLFEYFSETQRNKGNFPGRFSGRQFSNSRSEMNVSTLELGDSALYLCASSFEAVSYNEQFFGPGTRLTVL.

This clone appeared a few times. The chain links TRBV5-1 to TRBJ1-3; a weak D match, TRBD1 (6 bases). From germline, CDR1 is SGHRS and CDR2 YFSETQ. Trimming pared 0 bases from V and 4 bases from J, leaving 8 bases between. This CDR3 region has 14 residues. CDR3: CASSLEQGGNTIYF. The CDR3 DNA is TGCGCCAGCAGCTTGGAACAGGGAGGAAACACCATATATTTT.